This TCR beta chain was sequenced in a study of T cells after yellow fever vaccination. Study-level points and caveats: From the bulk population, abundant clonotypes could contaminate and appear within FACS-sorted repertoires.

TCRdb called the 5' RACE reads again in MiXCR, with one record for every CDR3 protein. The sample contains roughly 140,000 distinct CDR3 sequences, roughly 8% of which appear only once. Trimming stripped 3 bases from V and 1 base from J, with 6 bases between. Per germline, CDR1 SGHAT and CDR2 FQNNGV. This CDR3 has 13 residues. This clonotype was seen repeatedly, ten times or more. What it binds is unknown. The TCR was taken from a man aged 25-45 years who received the YFV17D yellow fever vaccine. The sequencing used CD4+ T cells sorted from PBMCs, collected 5 days after the yellow fever booster vaccination. The chain carries TRBV11-2 and TRBJ1-1; no firm D call. CDR3 DNA sequence: TGTGCCAGCAGCTTTCATAGGAACACTGAAGCTTTCTTT. As protein: CASSFHRNTEAFF.